The clone carrying this TCR beta chain was seen a handful of times. As yet, its antigen is unknown. CDR3 length: 11 amino acids. Germline V lookup: CDR1 SGHTA, CDR2 FQGNSA. Trimming pared 6 bases from V and 8 bases from J, leaving 8 bases between. The source of the sample is a study of CD8+ T cells in alopecia areata. General study findings and limits: Researchers report lesional scalp, most notably alopecia totalis/universalis, outstripped normal scalp in clonality.

Extracted RNA was reverse transcribed into cDNA, the sequencing template. The assay was immunoSEQ multiplex PCR, and TCRdb's table has in-frame clones only and misses some. The table has 150,000 or so clones, 55% seen once. The source material was CD4+ T cells sorted from blood. The V and J genes are TRBV7-2 and TRBJ2-1; D is uncertain. The sequence was collected from a human donor in good health. CDR3 sequence: CASSSLYEQFF. As DNA, the CDR3 is TGTGCCAGCAGTTCCTTATATGAGCAGTTCTTC.